The T cell receptor beta chain under discussion was sequenced for a study of cytomegalovirus exposure and HLA in healthy donors. Primers for the PCR totalled 60 Vbeta and 13 Jbeta. Produced via immunoSEQ multiplex PCR; TCRdb's table is partial and in-frame only. Of some 180,000 clones in the sample, roughly 8.7% were seen once. This clone appeared a few times. Its antigen is as yet unknown. Study results and caveats: When a later analysis was performed, an Asian-associated ancestry cluster reportedly had fewer N-insertions than the approximately 690-donor mean. With further analysis later on, most CMV-associated TCR beta chains appeared HLA-restricted. A list of 150 or so TCR beta chains associated with cytomegalovirus was given.

This receptor was taken from a woman aged 25 to 39 in good health and CMV-seropositive. The specimen was PBMCs.

The CDR3 here is CASSQDTLILTDTQYF. DNA of the CDR3: TGTGCCAGCAGCCAAGATACACTAATCCTCACAGATACGCAGTATTTT. The rearrangement joins TRBV4-2 to TRBJ2-3; the D is unclear. The CDR3 contains 16 residues. The germline V and J ends were trimmed by 0 bases and 2 bases, with 12 bases remaining between them. Germline V gene lookup returns CDR1 LGHNA and CDR2 YNFKEQ.